One and the same sample provided the 21 T cell receptor beta chains below, sequenced in a study of blood T cell repertoires in COVID-19. Measured with immunoSEQ multiplex PCR; TCRdb has only the in-frame clones, and not every one. The sample lists approximately 100,000 clones; over 80% were seen once. The sequencing sample was made of peripheral blood. All receptors derive from a man in his forties or fifties with acute or convalescent COVID-19.

The DNA of the CDR3 is TGTGCCAGCAGCTTATACGGGGGAGAGGGACCGTCACCCCTCCACTTT. It specifies CASSLYGGEGPSPLHF. The genes are TRBV7-3 and TRBJ1-6; TRBD1 is a possible D gene (5 bases). The V end was cut by 2 bases, the J end by 10 bases, with 18 bases between. From germline, CDR1 is SGHTA and CDR2 FQGTGA. This CDR3 contains 16 residues.

The rearrangement uses TRBV5-6 and TRBJ2-3; 8 bases are a match to TRBD1. The V segment lost 2 bases and the J segment 1 base; nucleotides outside the gene matches: 6. The CDR3 covers 16 residues. Germline V gives CDR1 SGHDT, CDR2 YYEEEE. The CDR3 bases are TGTGCCAGCAGCTTAGGACAGGGACGGGGCACAGATACGCAGTATTTT. As protein: CASSLGQGRGTDTQYF.

This clone was found a few times. V usage is TRBV5-1 and J usage is TRBJ2-7; no definite D call. Between the trimmed V and J ends, which lost 0 bases and 2 bases, there was a span of 6 bases. Germline V gene sequence: CDR1 SGHRS, CDR2 YFSETQ. The CDR3 consists of 13 residues. In DNA, the CDR3 is TGCGCCAGCAGCTTGGACAACCCCTACGAGCAGTACTTC. This gives the protein CASSLDNPYEQYF.

The rearrangement links TRBV19 to TRBJ1-2; a possible D gene is TRBD1 (6 bases). The CDR3 contains 16 residues. The V gene lost 6 bases and the J gene lost 4 bases, with 21 bases spanning the gap. Germline assignment: CDR1 LNHDA and CDR2 SQIVND (reference sequence). The chain's CDR3 is CASRLKAGDAFYGYTF. Written as DNA, the CDR3 is TGTGCCAGTAGACTCAAGGCAGGGGACGCTTTCTATGGCTACACCTTC.

This sequence joins TRBV5-6 and TRBJ2-3; 11 bases match TRBD2. The CDR3 runs to 17 residues. CDR1 and CDR2 from the germline V gene are SGHDT and YYEEEE. J gave up 3 bases and V 0 bases, and 6 bases lay outside the gene matches. This CDR3 is CASSLGIAGGLTDTQYF. The CDR3 bases are TGTGCCAGCAGCTTGGGAATAGCGGGGGGGCTAACAGATACGCAGTATTTT.

This clone was detected a few times. The sample contains more than one DNA sequence encoding this CDR3. The chain couples TRBV5-1 to TRBJ1-1, with TRBD1 identical over 10 bases. V lost 3 bases to trimming and J lost 5 bases; unmatched junction nucleotides: 4. Germline V gives CDR1 SGHRS, CDR2 YFSETQ. This CDR3 spans 14 amino acids. The DNA for the CDR3 is TGCGCCAGCAGCTCCGGGACAGGGGATACTGAAGCTTTCTTT. Protein sequence: CASSSGTGDTEAFF.

This clone was observed a handful of times. This sequence joins TRBV5-6 and TRBJ1-1, with a tentative D call TRBD1 (6 bases). The germline V gene encodes CDR1 SGHDT and CDR2 YYEEEE. The CDR3 length is 16 residues. The V gene lost 4 bases and the J gene lost 0 bases, with 16 bases spanning the gap. The CDR3 protein is CASSPRGGVLNTEAFF. The CDR3 coding sequence is TGTGCCAGCAGCCCACGCGGGGGCGTATTGAACACTGAAGCTTTCTTT.

The chain carries TRBV4-1 and TRBJ2-5; 7 nucleotides line up with TRBD2. Looked up from germline, CDR1 is MGHRA and CDR2 is YSYEKL. V trimming: 0 bases; J trimming: 7 bases; junction bases outside the gene matches: 5. The CDR3 has 14 amino acids. The CDR3 loop reads CASSQESPGGTQYF. The CDR3 region has the DNA TGCGCCAGCAGCCAAGAATCCCCGGGAGGGACCCAGTACTTC.

This chain connects TRBV30 to TRBJ2-6; weak D call: TRBD1 (6 bases). Trimming pared 3 bases from V and 0 bases from J, leaving 18 bases between. This CDR3 has 18 amino acids. Germline V lookup: CDR1 GTSNPN, CDR2 SVGIG (reference sequence). CDR3 coding DNA: TGTGCCTGGAGCCTGGACAGCGGATTTGGCTCTGGGGCCAACGTCCTGACTTTC. Translating gives CAWSLDSGFGSGANVLTF.

The chain carries TRBV6-2 or TRBV6-3 and TRBJ1-2, with D unresolved. The CDR3 runs 18 residues. Germline V gene data show CDR1 as MNHEY and CDR2 as SVGEGT. V was cut by 0 bases and J by 2 bases, with 19 bases left in between. The CDR3 protein is CASSYSEGRNPSNYGYTF. CDR3 nucleotides: TGTGCCAGCAGTTACTCGGAGGGCCGGAACCCTTCCAACTATGGCTACACCTTC.

This CDR3 is CASSPRGTGSYEQYF. The CDR3 bases are TGTGCCAGCTCACCGAGGGGGACAGGATCCTACGAGCAGTACTTC. The J gene is TRBJ2-7, the V gene TRBV18, with 8 bases matching TRBD1. Germline V gene data show CDR1 as KGHSH and CDR2 as LQKENI. The CDR3 spans 15 residues. With 3 bases clipped from V and 1 base from J, the junction kept 5 bases outside the gene matches. The entire variable domain, with the rest obtained from reference TRBV18 and TRBJ2-7, is as follows: NAGVMQNPRHLVRRRGQEARLRCSPMKGHSHVYWYRQLPEEGLKFMVYLQKENIIDESGMPKERFSAEFPKEGPSILRIQQVVRGDSAAYFCASSPRGTGSYEQYFGPGTRLTVT.

Only a few counts were recorded for this clone. The V call is TRBV28, the J call TRBJ2-7; 9 bases fit TRBD1. This CDR3 region has 15 residues. V lost 6 bases and J lost 1; bases outside the gene matches: 7. Per germline, CDR1 MDHEN and CDR2 SYDVKM. Here the CDR3 reads CASRYPGQGSYEQYF. CDR3 coding DNA: TGTGCCAGCAGATATCCGGGACAGGGTTCCTACGAGCAGTACTTC.

This sequence joins TRBV5-4 and TRBJ1-2; D not certain. With 1 base removed from V and 1 base from J, the gap between germline ends came to 5 bases. Germline V lookup: CDR1 SGHNT, CDR2 YYREEE (reference sequence). This CDR3 comprises 13 residues. The CDR3 sequence is CASSLYSNYGYTF. DNA for the CDR3: TGTGCCAGCAGCTTGTACAGTAACTATGGCTACACCTTC.

The chain uses TRBV5-1 and TRBJ2-2; a possible D gene is TRBD2 (5 bases). CDR3 length: 15 residues. Trimming shortened V by 3 bases and J by 0 bases, and 9 bases separated the two germline ends. Germline CDR1 SGHRS, CDR2 YFSETQ. Here the CDR3 DNA reads TGCGCCAGCAGCTCGCTAGCTTCGAACACCGGGGAGCTGTTTTTT. Encoded protein: CASSSLASNTGELFF.

The chain has TRBV27 and TRBJ2-2, with 9 bases lining up with TRBD1. The CDR3 runs 16 residues. Trimming took 4 bases from V and 3 from J; bases not matched to a gene: 6. Germline V gene sequence: CDR1 MNHEY, CDR2 SMNVEV (reference sequence). The CDR3 region is CASSWAGQGYTGELFF. DNA of the CDR3: TGTGCCAGCAGTTGGGCGGGACAGGGCTACACCGGGGAGCTGTTTTTT.

V is TRBV6-5 and J is TRBJ1-2; TRBD1 matches 12 bases. V shed 6 bases, J shed 7 bases, and the junction held 3 bases outside the gene matches. There are 13 residues in the CDR3. Germline CDR1 MNHEY, CDR2 SVGAGI. The CDR3 protein is CASRGQGAGGYTF. CDR3 DNA sequence: TGTGCCAGCAGGGGACAGGGGGCCGGTGGCTACACCTTC.

The chain couples TRBV7-9 to TRBJ2-7, with 8 nucleotides matching TRBD1. There are 16 residues in the CDR3. Germline V gene sequence: CDR1 SEHNR, CDR2 FQNEAQ (reference sequence). J was trimmed by 0 bases and V by 5 bases; bases with no gene match: 9. The chain's CDR3 is CASSPRDRTSSYEQYF. For the CDR3, the DNA is TGTGCCAGCAGCCCTCGGGACAGGACGAGCTCCTACGAGCAGTACTTC.

The gene calls are TRBV3-1 (or the pseudogene TRBV3-2) and TRBJ1-4; D perhaps matches TRBD1 (5 bases). V was shortened by 2 bases and J by 6 bases, with 19 bases between the two germline ends. The CDR3 has 17 residues. Germline loops: CDR1 LGHDT, CDR2 YNNKEL (reference sequence). The CDR3 here is CASSQSPGEGGYEKLFF. The CDR3 nucleotides are TGTGCCAGCAGCCAATCCCCGGGGGAGGGAGGCTATGAAAAACTGTTTTTT.

The chain joins TRBV7-9 to TRBJ1-6, with D unclear. The V gene lost 5 bases and the J gene lost 9 bases, with 14 bases spanning the gap. The germline V gene has CDR1 SEHNR and CDR2 FQNEAQ (reference sequence). The CDR3 spans 14 residues. The CDR3 nucleotides read TGTGCCAGCAGCCCGTTTGCAGGCCCTTCACCCCTCCACTTT. This gives the protein CASSPFAGPSPLHF.

V usage is TRBV13 and J usage is TRBJ2-7; D is unclear. This CDR3 is built from 12 residues. Trimming removed 5 bases from V and 7 bases from J, with 12 bases in between. Germline-derived CDR1 and CDR2 are PRHDT and FYEKMQ (reference sequence). CDR3 coding DNA: TGTGCCAGCAGCACAGACAAGCAGGAGCAGTACTTC. Translated, it gives CASSTDKQEQYF.

This clone was counted between two and nine times. Other nucleotide sequences in the sample specify the same CDR3. The chain is built from TRBV5-1 and TRBJ1-1; TRBD1 matches at 9 bases. This CDR3 spans 14 amino acids. Trimming cost V 4 bases and J 1 base; bases outside gene matches: 2. CDR1 and CDR2 (germline): SGHRS, YFSETQ. This CDR3 is CASSRGQGNTEAFF. CDR3 DNA: TGCGCCAGCAGCAGGGGACAGGGGAACACTGAAGCTTTCTTT.